The rows below give T cell receptor beta chains drawn from one sample of a study of early T cells in non-severe SARS-CoV-2 infection. Using its own MiXCR run on the 5' RACE reads, TCRdb lists one record per CDR3 protein. The sample holds some 66,000 distinct CDR3 sequences; around 12% are singletons and the top ten take roughly 4.5%. Sequencing was carried out using whole blood. The source is an adult who was a healthcare worker with PCR-confirmed SARS-CoV-2 infection or an uninfected control (not recorded which). Both conserved end residues are part of each CDR3. D genes are given only for firm matches. The listing skips clone size in some rows; elsewhere it reads once, few, many or a size class.

clone size: few; V gene: TRBV5-4; D gene: NA; J gene: TRBJ2-3; CDR3 DNA: TGTGCCAGCAGCCCGATAGGAGGCACAGATACGCAGTATTTT; CDR3 protein: CASSPIGGTDTQYF
clone size: many; V gene: TRBV18; D gene: NA; J gene: TRBJ2-3; CDR3 DNA: TGTGCCAGCTCACCACCGAGCACAGATACGCAGTATTTT; CDR3 protein: CASSPPSTDTQYF
clone size: many; V gene: TRBV7-2; D gene: TRBD2; J gene: TRBJ2-1; CDR3 DNA: TGTGCCAGCAAGCGGGGGGATAAATACAATGAGCAGTTCTTC; CDR3 protein: CASKRGDKYNEQFF
clone size: many; V gene: TRBV5-6; D gene: TRBD1; J gene: TRBJ2-7; CDR3 DNA: TGTGCCAGCAGCTCCTCCGGGACAGGGGCCTACGAGCAGTACTTC; CDR3 protein: CASSSSGTGAYEQYF
clone size: few; V gene: TRBV5-6; D gene: TRBD1; J gene: TRBJ1-1; CDR3 DNA: TGTGCCAGCAGCCTCCGGGACAGGGTTCCTGAAGCTTTCTTT; CDR3 protein: CASSLRDRVPEAFF
clone size: many; V gene: TRBV12-3/TRBV12-4; D gene: NA; J gene: TRBJ2-3; CDR3 DNA: TGTGCCAGCAGTTTAGCGCCTAGCACAGATACGCAGTATTTT; CDR3 protein: CASSLAPSTDTQYF
clone size: few; V gene: TRBV10-3; D gene: TRBD1; J gene: TRBJ2-5; CDR3 DNA: TGTGCCACCCTAGGGACCGGGACAGATGAAGAGACCCAGTACTTC; CDR3 protein: CATLGTGTDEETQYF
clone size: few; V gene: TRBV4-3; D gene: NA; J gene: TRBJ1-2; CDR3 DNA: TGCGCCAGCAGCCAAGATGGGCCCGGGGGCGGAACTATTAATGGCTACACCTTC; CDR3 protein: CASSQDGPGGGTINGYTF
clone size: NA; V gene: TRBV9; D gene: NA; J gene: TRBJ2-5; CDR3 DNA: TGTGCCAGCAGCGTAGAGGGGCTTTGGCAAGAGACCCAGTACTTC; CDR3 protein: CASSVEGLWQETQYF
clone size: few; V gene: TRBV12-3/TRBV12-4; D gene: NA; J gene: TRBJ1-5; CDR3 DNA: TGTGCCAGCAGCAAAAGTAACACCGGAGATCAGCCCCAGCATTTT; CDR3 protein: CASSKSNTGDQPQHF
clone size: NA; V gene: TRBV9; D gene: TRBD1; J gene: TRBJ2-2; CDR3 DNA: TGTGCCAGCAGCTTAAGGACAGGGTGGGACACCGGGGAGCTGTTTTTT; CDR3 protein: CASSLRTGWDTGELFF
clone size: few; V gene: TRBV9; D gene: TRBD1; J gene: TRBJ2-2; CDR3 DNA: TGTGCCAGCAGCGGCCCGGACAGGGGTTACACCGGGGAGCTGTTTTTT; CDR3 protein: CASSGPDRGYTGELFF
clone size: NA; V gene: TRBV7-2; D gene: NA; J gene: TRBJ2-5; CDR3 DNA: TGTGCCAGCAGCTTAGCATCGGCAGCACAAGAGACCCAGTACTTC; CDR3 protein: CASSLASAAQETQYF
clone size: many; V gene: TRBV3-1; D gene: NA; J gene: TRBJ2-1; CDR3 DNA: TGTGCCAGCAGCCCCCATTTGGCATTCTCCTACAATGAGCAGTTCTTC; CDR3 protein: CASSPHLAFSYNEQFF
clone size: NA; V gene: TRBV29-1; D gene: NA; J gene: TRBJ2-1; CDR3 DNA: TGCAGCGCCTCACCGGGGCAAATATATGAGCAGTTCTTC; CDR3 protein: CSASPGQIYEQFF
clone size: many; V gene: TRBV10-3; D gene: NA; J gene: TRBJ2-5; CDR3 DNA: TGTGCCATCAGTGACAAACCGGGATACCAAGAGACCCAGTACTTC; CDR3 protein: CAISDKPGYQETQYF
clone size: few; V gene: TRBV14; D gene: NA; J gene: TRBJ2-3; CDR3 DNA: TGTGCCAGCAGCCAAGATAGTCAGGCCACAGATACGCAGTATTTT; CDR3 protein: CASSQDSQATDTQYF
clone size: NA; V gene: TRBV11-3; D gene: NA; J gene: TRBJ2-5; CDR3 DNA: TGTGCCAGCAGCTTAGATCCGGCGAGCGAGACCCAGTACTTC; CDR3 protein: CASSLDPASETQYF
clone size: NA; V gene: TRBV4-3; D gene: TRBD1; J gene: TRBJ2-7; CDR3 DNA: TGCGCCAGCAGCCGCTTGATAACGGGACAGACATACGAGCAGTACTTC; CDR3 protein: CASSRLITGQTYEQYF
clone size: many; V gene: TRBV6-1; D gene: NA; J gene: TRBJ2-5; CDR3 DNA: TGTGCCAGCAGTGAAATCCCAGCAGAGACCCAGTACTTC; CDR3 protein: CASSEIPAETQYF
clone size: many; V gene: TRBV3-1; D gene: TRBD2; J gene: TRBJ2-3; CDR3 DNA: TGTGCCAGCAGCCGAGAACCTACGACTAGCGGGGGGACAGATACGCAGTATTTT; CDR3 protein: CASSREPTTSGGTDTQYF
clone size: many; V gene: TRBV6-1; D gene: NA; J gene: TRBJ1-2; CDR3 DNA: TGTGCCAGTGGGGTGGAGTCCTATGGCTACACCTTC; CDR3 protein: CASGVESYGYTF
clone size: many; V gene: TRBV29-1; D gene: NA; J gene: TRBJ1-5; CDR3 DNA: TGCAGCGCTATGAGTGGGGGCAATCAGCCCCAGCATTTT; CDR3 protein: CSAMSGGNQPQHF
clone size: NA; V gene: TRBV7-6; D gene: NA; J gene: TRBJ2-7; CDR3 DNA: TGTGCCAGCAGCCAAACAGGGTCCTACGAGCAGTACTTC; CDR3 protein: CASSQTGSYEQYF
clone size: NA; V gene: TRBV6-2/TRBV6-3; D gene: NA; J gene: TRBJ2-4; CDR3 DNA: TGTGCCAGCACGGGGCCCGGTGGGGACATTCAGTACTTC; CDR3 protein: CASTGPGGDIQYF
clone size: many; V gene: TRBV7-6; D gene: NA; J gene: TRBJ1-1; CDR3 DNA: TGTGCCAGCAGCCCCAGGACAGACACTGAAGCTTTCTTT; CDR3 protein: CASSPRTDTEAFF
clone size: many; V gene: TRBV5-8; D gene: NA; J gene: TRBJ2-5; CDR3 DNA: TGTGCCAGCAGCTTGGTTCCAAAGACCCAGTACTTC; CDR3 protein: CASSLVPKTQYF
clone size: few; V gene: TRBV6-1; D gene: NA; J gene: TRBJ2-3; CDR3 DNA: TGTGCCAGCAGTGAAGTCCCCGGGAGTGAATCAGATACGCAGTATTTT; CDR3 protein: CASSEVPGSESDTQYF
clone size: NA; V gene: TRBV29-1; D gene: NA; J gene: TRBJ1-5; CDR3 DNA: TGCAGCGTCGCCGGGACGGACAATCAGCCCCAGCATTTT; CDR3 protein: CSVAGTDNQPQHF
clone size: NA; V gene: TRBV12-3/TRBV12-4; D gene: NA; J gene: TRBJ1-2; CDR3 DNA: TGTGCCAGCAGTTCCCCGCTCGGCTACACCTTC; CDR3 protein: CASSSPLGYTF
clone size: NA; V gene: TRBV11-3; D gene: TRBD2; J gene: TRBJ2-1; CDR3 DNA: TGTGCCAGCAGCCCGACTAGCGGGAGCAATGAGCAGTTCTTC; CDR3 protein: CASSPTSGSNEQFF
clone size: many; V gene: TRBV6-2/TRBV6-3; D gene: NA; J gene: TRBJ1-5; CDR3 DNA: TGTGCCAGCAGGCCTACAGGGTCGGACCAGCCCCAGCATTTT; CDR3 protein: CASRPTGSDQPQHF
clone size: few; V gene: TRBV7-2; D gene: TRBD1; J gene: TRBJ2-1; CDR3 DNA: TGTGCCAGCAGCTATAGGGACAGGGGCTACAATGAGCAGTTCTTC; CDR3 protein: CASSYRDRGYNEQFF
clone size: NA; V gene: TRBV20-1; D gene: NA; J gene: TRBJ1-1; CDR3 DNA: TGCAGTGCTGTACAGGACATGAACACTGAAGCTTTCTTT; CDR3 protein: CSAVQDMNTEAFF
clone size: many; V gene: TRBV3-1; D gene: NA; J gene: TRBJ2-2; CDR3 DNA: TGTGCCAGCAGCCAAGTTTTAGCTGGGGAGCTGTTTTTT; CDR3 protein: CASSQVLAGELFF
clone size: few; V gene: TRBV6-1; D gene: TRBD1; J gene: TRBJ1-3; CDR3 DNA: TGTGCCACCTCCCGGGACAGGGCGGCTGGAAACACCATATATTTT; CDR3 protein: CATSRDRAAGNTIYF
clone size: few; V gene: TRBV7-7; D gene: TRBD2; J gene: TRBJ2-1; CDR3 DNA: TGTGCTAGCAGCTTGGCGGGAGCTGGGGAGCAGTTCTTC; CDR3 protein: CASSLAGAGEQFF
clone size: NA; V gene: TRBV29-1; D gene: TRBD2; J gene: TRBJ2-1; CDR3 DNA: TGCAGCGTTCTGACTAGCGGGAGATATGAGCAGTTCTTC; CDR3 protein: CSVLTSGRYEQFF
clone size: many; V gene: TRBV20-1; D gene: NA; J gene: TRBJ2-3; CDR3 DNA: TGCAGTGCTAGAATGGCAGGGCGGGTTTTAAGCACAGATACGCAGTATTTT; CDR3 protein: CSARMAGRVLSTDTQYF
clone size: many; V gene: TRBV29-1; D gene: NA; J gene: TRBJ2-2; CDR3 DNA: TGCAGCGTTACCCAGCCCAACACCGGGGAGCTGTTTTTT; CDR3 protein: CSVTQPNTGELFF
clone size: many; V gene: TRBV5-6; D gene: NA; J gene: TRBJ2-3; CDR3 DNA: TGTGCCAGCAGCTTCCCAGACGCAGATACGCAGTATTTT; CDR3 protein: CASSFPDADTQYF
clone size: many; V gene: TRBV7-7; D gene: TRBD1; J gene: TRBJ2-2; CDR3 DNA: TGTGCCAGCAGCCCCAACAGGGGAAGTCACGGGGAGCTGTTTTTT; CDR3 protein: CASSPNRGSHGELFF
clone size: NA; V gene: TRBV12-3/TRBV12-4; D gene: NA; J gene: TRBJ1-1; CDR3 DNA: TGTGCCAGCAGGAGGGCCGTGGGTGAGGCTTTCTTT; CDR3 protein: CASRRAVGEAFF
clone size: many; V gene: TRBV10-2; D gene: TRBD2; J gene: TRBJ2-1; CDR3 DNA: TGCGCCAGCAGGGATAGCGGGAGGAGCTATGAGCAGTTCTTC; CDR3 protein: CASRDSGRSYEQFF
clone size: NA; V gene: TRBV7-2; D gene: TRBD2; J gene: TRBJ2-7; CDR3 DNA: TGTGCCAGCAGCTCTACAGGGAGGACCCTAGCGGGGGGGCCCACCTACGAGCAGTACTTC; CDR3 protein: CASSSTGRTLAGGPTYEQYF
clone size: few; V gene: TRBV11-2; D gene: NA; J gene: TRBJ2-5; CDR3 DNA: TGTGCCAGCAGCTTTTCGGGGAACCCAGAGACCCAGTACTTC; CDR3 protein: CASSFSGNPETQYF
clone size: few; V gene: TRBV6-6; D gene: TRBD2; J gene: TRBJ2-1; CDR3 DNA: TGTGCCAGCAGTTACGAGCGGGGGGGCCGGGTTGAGCAGTTCTTC; CDR3 protein: CASSYERGGRVEQFF
clone size: NA; V gene: TRBV4-3; D gene: TRBD2; J gene: TRBJ2-3; CDR3 DNA: TGCGCCAGCAGCCAAGTAGCGGGGAGTTTAACTAGCACAGATACGCAGTATTTT; CDR3 protein: CASSQVAGSLTSTDTQYF
clone size: NA; V gene: TRBV5-1; D gene: NA; J gene: TRBJ2-3; CDR3 DNA: TGCGCCAGCAGCTTGGCCGTTTTTACTAGCCTCACAGATACGCAGTATTTT; CDR3 protein: CASSLAVFTSLTDTQYF
clone size: few; V gene: TRBV5-4; D gene: NA; J gene: TRBJ2-2; CDR3 DNA: TGTGCCAGCAGCGCGGGCCCCCCGGCGTACACCGGGGAGCTGTTTTTT; CDR3 protein: CASSAGPPAYTGELFF
clone size: once; V gene: TRBV29-1; D gene: NA; J gene: TRBJ2-3; CDR3 DNA: TGCAGCGTTGGGACAGATACGCAGTATTTT; CDR3 protein: CSVGTDTQYF
clone size: many; V gene: TRBV19; D gene: TRBD2; J gene: TRBJ2-2; CDR3 DNA: TGTGCCAGTAGGGCGGGGGGTAGCACCGGGGAGCTGTTTTTT; CDR3 protein: CASRAGGSTGELFF
clone size: NA; V gene: TRBV3-1; D gene: NA; J gene: TRBJ2-7; CDR3 DNA: TGTGCCAGCAGCCAAGACCGGGTCCAGGAGCAGTACTTC; CDR3 protein: CASSQDRVQEQYF